Below, 31 T cell receptor beta chains from the same sample are listed, as sequenced in a study of blood T cell repertoires in COVID-19. The method was immunoSEQ multiplex PCR; TCRdb's version includes in-frame clones alone and lacks a portion of them. The repertoire includes approximately 76,000 clones, roughly four fifths of them detected once, and roughly 6% sits in the top ten. Sequencing was done on a sample of peripheral blood. Every receptor here comes from an older woman with acute or convalescent COVID-19.

This clone was counted a few times. The gene calls are TRBV24-1 and TRBJ2-5; D might be TRBD2 (6 bases). Deletions cut 5 bases from V and 5 bases from J, with 11 bases between. This CDR3 spans 13 amino acids. Germline V CDR1 and CDR2: KGHDR, SFDVKD. The CDR3 nucleotides are TGTGCCACCAGTGGAACGGCGGGGGAGACCCAGTACTTC. As protein: CATSGTAGETQYF.

The chain recombines TRBV29-1 with TRBJ2-5; 7 bases line up with TRBD1. The CDR3 sequence is 15 residues long. Germline CDR1 reads SQVTM; CDR2 reads ANQGSEA. J gave up 4 bases and V 7 bases, and 15 bases lay outside the gene matches. The CDR3 DNA reads as TGCAGCGCCGTCAGGGGGACAGTGCCCTCAGAGACCCAGTACTTC. Translating gives CSAVRGTVPSETQYF.

V usage is TRBV19 and J usage is TRBJ2-1; 12 bases map to TRBD1. With 6 bases clipped from V and 6 bases from J, the junction kept 6 bases outside the gene matches. Looked up from germline, CDR1 is LNHDA and CDR2 is SQIVND (reference sequence). The CDR3 extends over 15 amino acids. The CDR3 nucleotides read TGTGCCAGTAGACAAGGGACAGGGGGCGGCAATGAGCAGTTCTTC. The encoded protein is CASRQGTGGGNEQFF.

The chain is built from TRBV4-1 and TRBJ1-2; no reliable D call. V lost 0 bases, J lost 3 bases, and 11 bases lay in between. Looked up from germline, CDR1 is MGHRA and CDR2 is YSYEKL. The CDR3 has 15 amino acids. This CDR3 reads CASSQEAGMDYGYTF. In nucleotides, the CDR3 is TGCGCCAGCAGCCAAGAGGCGGGGATGGACTATGGCTACACCTTC.

This clone was seen once. The CDR3 DNA sequence: TGTGCCAGCAGCCTCGTTAACAATGAGCAGTTCTTC. Translated, it gives CASSLVNNEQFF. J is TRBJ2-1 and V is TRBV5-6; D remains ambiguous. Germline CDR1 is SGHDT and CDR2 is YYEEEE. The V end was cut by 4 bases, the J end by 5 bases, with 7 bases between. The CDR3 is 12 residues long.

This sequence joins TRBV5-1 and TRBJ2-3; 12 nucleotides agree with TRBD1. J was trimmed by 5 bases and V by 4 bases; bases with no gene match: 5. CDR3 length: 15 residues. The germline CDR1 and CDR2 sequences are SGHRS and YFSETQ. The CDR3 DNA reads TGCGCCAGCAGCAGGGACAGGGGGCAGGGAGATACGCAGTATTTT. Protein product: CASSRDRGQGDTQYF. The whole variable domain, remainder taken from reference TRBV5-1 and TRBJ2-3, is KAGVTQTPRYLIKTRGQQVTLSCSPISGHRSVSWYQQTPGQGLQFLFEYFSETQRNKGNFPGRFSGRQFSNSRSEMNVSTLELGDSALYLCASSRDRGQGDTQYFGPGTRLTVL.

CDR3 protein: CAWSVQFYTEAFF. In nucleotides, the CDR3 is TGTGCCTGGAGTGTACAATTTTATACTGAAGCTTTCTTT. The chain carries TRBV30 and TRBJ1-1; D uncertain. The CDR3 has 13 residues. CDR1 is GTSNPN and CDR2 is SVGIG in the germline V gene (reference sequence). The V gene lost 0 bases and the J gene lost 5 bases, with 10 bases spanning the gap.

The CDR3 loop reads CASKPATGTDTGELFF. The CDR3 nucleotides are TGTGCCAGTAAACCTGCGACAGGGACCGACACCGGGGAGCTGTTTTTT. V and J are TRBV21-1 and TRBJ2-2; the table gives TRBD1 as D, unverified against the DNA. TRBV21-1 is a known pseudogene. The CDR3 sequence is 16 residues long.

This clone has more than one count but fewer than ten. The chain has TRBV20-1 and TRBJ2-7; D may be TRBD1 (7 bases). The V end lost 3 bases, the J end lost 9 bases, and 12 bases lay between the germline ends. The germline CDR1 and CDR2 sequences are DFQATT and SNEGSKA (reference sequence). The CDR3 contains 11 residues. Written as DNA, the CDR3 is TGCAGTGCTAGTGAGCAGGGGGGGCAGTACTTC. Translating gives CSASEQGGQYF.

V is TRBV20-1 and J is TRBJ1-2; D gene ambiguous. The CDR3 covers 11 residues. Trimming took off 8 bases at V and 6 bases at J, with 13 bases between the two ends. Germline CDR1 DFQATT, CDR2 SNEGSKA (reference sequence). CDR3 sequence (DNA): TGCAGTTCATTTGTCCGGGATGGCTACACCTTC. It specifies CSSFVRDGYTF.

The chain uses TRBV7-2 and TRBJ2-5; D is ambiguous. Trimming took 1 base from V and 0 from J, leaving 6 bases between them. Per the germline V gene, CDR1 is SGHTA and CDR2 is FQGNSA. The CDR3 extends over 14 amino acids. The CDR3 region has the DNA TGTGCCAGCAGCTTAGTCTTAGACCAAGAGACCCAGTACTTC. It yields the protein CASSLVLDQETQYF.

The chain is built from TRBV5-1 and TRBJ1-6; no clear D gene. This CDR3 comprises 18 residues. The V end was cut by 0 bases, the J end by 6 bases, with 19 bases between. Germline values: CDR1 SGHRS, CDR2 YFSETQ. The CDR3 bases are TGCGCCAGCAGCTTGGCACCCACAACCACCACTATTAATTCACCCCTCCACTTT. This codes for CASSLAPTTTTINSPLHF.

This clone has just a few counts. At the DNA level, this CDR3 is encoded by other sequences in the same sample as well. The chain carries TRBV7-8 and TRBJ1-2, with a possible D match to TRBD1 (5 bases). The germline gives CDR1 SGHVS, CDR2 FQNEAQ. Trimming took off 3 bases at V and 2 bases at J, with 7 bases between the two ends. The CDR3 is 13 amino acids. CDR3: CASSLGPNYGYTF. CDR3 in DNA: TGTGCCAGCAGCTTGGGGCCAAACTATGGCTACACCTTC. The full variable domain, rest sourced from reference TRBV7-8 and TRBJ1-2, is GAGVSQSPRYKVAKRGQDVALRCDPISGHVSLFWYQQALGQGPEFLTYFQNEAQLDKSGLPSDRFFAERPEGSVSTLKIQRTQQEDSAVYLCASSLGPNYGYTFGSGTRLTVV.

The chain combines TRBV7-6 with TRBJ1-4, with 10 positions matching TRBD1. CDR3 size: 12 residues. In germline, CDR1 is SGHVS, CDR2 FNYEAQ. The J segment lost 7 bases and the V segment lost 9 bases, leaving 2 bases of the junction unmatched. CDR3 sequence: CARDRGREKLFF. Written as DNA, the CDR3 is TGTGCCAGAGACAGGGGGCGTGAAAAACTGTTTTTT.

This chain joins TRBV10-3 and TRBJ2-1; 8 nucleotides align to TRBD1. Germline V gene lookup returns CDR1 ENHRY and CDR2 SYGVKD. The CDR3 extends over 15 amino acids. Losses at the gene ends were 10 bases for V and 9 bases for J; bases not matched to a gene: 17. The CDR3 region is CATRVGTGNAGEQFF. The CDR3 DNA follows: TGTGCCACCCGCGTAGGGACAGGCAATGCGGGTGAGCAGTTCTTC.

This chain connects TRBV28 to TRBJ1-3, with a weak D call TRBD1 (6 bases). Trimming left V 6 bases short and J 10 bases short, with 16 bases between. Germline assignment: CDR1 MDHEN and CDR2 SYDVKM. The CDR3 spans 13 residues. The CDR3 region is CASSQQGPWTIYF. DNA of the CDR3: TGTGCCAGCAGCCAACAGGGTCCTTGGACCATATATTTT.

The rearrangement uses TRBV25-1 and TRBJ1-4; the D gene is possibly TRBD1 (5 bases). From germline, CDR1 is MGHDK and CDR2 SYGVNS. CDR3 length: 15 amino acids. With 0 bases removed from V and 7 bases from J, the gap between germline ends came to 12 bases. The DNA of the CDR3 is TGTGCCAGCAGTGAATACGGGCCGGGGGGTGAAAAACTGTTTTTT. Translation gives CASSEYGPGGEKLFF.

The chain recombines TRBV5-1 with TRBJ1-3; TRBD1 matches 10 bases. The CDR3 has 17 amino acids. CDR1 and CDR2 from the germline V gene are SGHRS and YFSETQ. The junction had 4 bases not matched to a gene; V was cut back by 1 base and J by 0 bases. The CDR3 coding sequence is TGCGCCAGCAGCTTGTTGGGACAGGGGACCTCTGGAAACACCATATATTTT. Its protein product is CASSLLGQGTSGNTIYF.

The V and J genes are TRBV19 and TRBJ1-2, with D perhaps matching TRBD1 (5 bases). V was clipped by 6 bases and J by 8 bases, with 13 bases between them. This CDR3 region has 12 residues. The germline V gene has CDR1 LNHDA and CDR2 SQIVND (reference sequence). CDR3 loop: CASRFREGGYTF. The DNA of the CDR3 is TGTGCCAGTAGGTTCAGGGAGGGGGGCTACACCTTC. Filled out from reference TRBV19 and TRBJ1-2, the complete variable domain reads DGGITQSPKYLFRKEGQNVTLSCEQNLNHDAMYWYRQDPGQGLRLIYYSQIVNDFQKGDIAEGYSVSREKKESFPLTVTSAQKNPTAFYLCASRFREGGYTFGSGTRLTVV.

CDR3 DNA: TGCGCCAGCAGCTTGTCAGGACAGGGCAATAATTCACCCCTCCACTTT. Protein: CASSLSGQGNNSPLHF. The chain uses TRBV5-1 and TRBJ1-6; 8 bases agree with TRBD1. From germline, CDR1 is SGHRS and CDR2 YFSETQ. V lost 1 base to trimming and J lost 5 bases; unmatched junction nucleotides: 5. The CDR3 sequence is 16 residues long.

The chain joins TRBV7-9 to TRBJ2-3, with TRBD2 matching over 11 bases. The CDR3 loop spans 15 amino acids. V was clipped by 6 bases and J by 2 bases; unmatched bases: 4. Per germline, CDR1 SEHNR and CDR2 FQNEAQ (reference sequence). The CDR3 nucleotides read TGTGCCAGCAGGCCGGGACTAGCGGCCACAGATACGCAGTATTTT. This translates into CASRPGLAATDTQYF.

The chain recombines TRBV20-1 with TRBJ1-1; 10 bases are shared with TRBD1. Trimming at V came to 3 bases and at J to 1 base, leaving 8 bases not matched to a gene. Germline values: CDR1 DFQATT, CDR2 SNEGSKA (reference sequence). The CDR3 is 16 amino acids. The CDR3 region is CSASNGQGGSNTEAFF. The CDR3 region has the DNA TGCAGTGCTAGTAACGGACAGGGGGGATCGAACACTGAAGCTTTCTTT.

This clone appeared a few times. The J gene is TRBJ1-1, the V gene TRBV3-1 (or the pseudogene TRBV3-2), with D tentatively TRBD1 (6 bases). The CDR3 has 13 residues. The germline V gene encodes CDR1 LGHDT and CDR2 YNNKEL (reference sequence). V was shortened by 5 bases and J by 0 bases, with 7 bases between the two germline ends. In DNA form, the CDR3 reads TGTGCCAGCAGCGACAGGATGAACACTGAAGCTTTCTTT. This codes for CASSDRMNTEAFF.

This clone was seen a handful of times. The CDR3 nucleotides read TGTGCCAGCAGTCCCAGTGTTATTGAAGCTTTCTTT. Amino acids: CASSPSVIEAFF. V gene TRBV12-3 or TRBV12-4 combines with J gene TRBJ1-1; the D is unclear. The V end lost 5 bases, the J end lost 7 bases, and 11 bases lay between the germline ends. CDR3 length: 12 amino acids.

The chain couples TRBV23-1 to TRBJ2-6; weak D call: TRBD2 (6 bases). TRBV23-1 is sorted into the ORF group, with uncertain function. The germline V and J ends were trimmed by 4 bases and 1 base, with 8 bases remaining between them. This CDR3 is 15 amino acids long. The CDR3 reads CASSPAGSGANVLTF. CDR3 nucleotide sequence: TGCGCCAGCAGTCCTGCGGGGTCTGGGGCCAACGTCCTGACTTTC.

The chain couples TRBV18 to TRBJ2-1, with TRBD2 matching over 12 bases. The CDR3 contains 16 residues. Per germline, CDR1 KGHSH and CDR2 LQKENI. Germline trimming cut 5 bases from V and 0 bases from J; bases unmatched to any gene: 2. The DNA for the CDR3 is TGTGCCAGCTCATCGACTAGCGGGAGCTCCTACAATGAGCAGTTCTTC. Translation: CASSSTSGSSYNEQFF.

This rearrangement joins TRBV2 to TRBJ2-1, with 14 nucleotides matching TRBD2. The germline CDR1 and CDR2 sequences are SNHLY and FYNNEI. The junction had 4 bases not matched to a gene; V was cut back by 6 bases and J by 6 bases. CDR3 size: 15 residues. The CDR3 region is CASSRTSGGPNEQFF. In nucleotides, the CDR3 is TGTGCCAGCAGCAGGACTAGCGGGGGGCCCAATGAGCAGTTCTTC. Using reference TRBV2 and TRBJ2-1 for the parts outside the CDR3, the full variable domain is EPEVTQTPSHQVTQMGQEVILRCVPISNHLYFYWYRQILGQKVEFLVSFYNNEISEKSEIFDDQFSVERPDGSNFTLKIRSTKLEDSAMYFCASSRTSGGPNEQFFGPGTRLTVL.

CDR3 coding DNA: TGCGCCAGCAGCTTGCACTGGCGGGGGAACACCGGGGAGCTGTTTTTT. Protein: CASSLHWRGNTGELFF. V usage is TRBV5-1 and J usage is TRBJ2-2; D is perhaps TRBD2 (6 bases). CDR3 length: 16 amino acids. Between the trimmed V and J ends, which lost 1 base and 1 base, there was a span of 11 bases. CDR1 is SGHRS, CDR2 YFSETQ, per germline.

The chain has TRBV7-9 and TRBJ1-1; D call uncertain. Trimming left V 3 bases short and J 7 bases short, with 12 bases between. Germline V CDR1 and CDR2: SEHNR, FQNEAQ (reference sequence). This CDR3 spans 13 amino acids. CDR3 in amino acids: CASSLDGVDEAFF. Here the CDR3 DNA reads TGTGCCAGCAGCTTGGACGGGGTTGATGAAGCTTTCTTT.

This clone was picked up one time. This chain uses TRBV3-1 (or the pseudogene TRBV3-2) with TRBJ2-7; 7 bases are a match to TRBD2. The CDR3 is 14 amino acids. After removal of 3 bases from V and 2 bases from J, the junction contained 4 bases not matched to a gene. In germline, CDR1 is LGHDT, CDR2 YNNKEL (reference sequence). This CDR3 is CASSQGTTAYEQYF. The DNA for the CDR3 is TGTGCCAGCAGCCAGGGGACTACCGCCTACGAGCAGTACTTC.

This chain connects TRBV12-3 or TRBV12-4 to TRBJ2-2, with 9 bases lining up with TRBD1. The CDR3 totals 12 residues. The V gene end was trimmed by 4 bases and the J gene end by 13 bases; junction bases not matched to a gene: 4. This CDR3 reads CASSWDRVTLFF. CDR3 nucleotides: TGTGCCAGCAGTTGGGACAGGGTGACGCTGTTTTTT.